This is a list of T cell receptor beta chains from one sample in a study of T cell responses to AZD1222 COVID-19 vaccine. Sequenced by immunoSEQ multiplex PCR; TCRdb stores in-frame clones only, minus some. The sample includes under 95,000 clones, over 85% of them seen just once. The source material was peripheral blood, sampled on day 0 of AZD1222 vaccination. These receptors originate from an adult in good health. Both conserved end residues are part of each CDR3. The D gene is left open where the match is weak. Clone size, where shown, is once, few, many, or a class for clones that have expanded.

d_call cdr3_length j_call v_call clone_size cdr3_aa cdr3_nt
. 12 TRBJ2-7 TRBV6-1 once CASSDGDYEQYF TGTGCCAGCAGTGATGGGGACTACGAGCAGTACTTC
TRBD1 15 TRBJ2-5 TRBV5-1 . CASTKSQGGRETQYF TGCGCCAGCACCAAGTCCCAAGGGGGCAGGGAGACCCAGTACTTC
. 15 TRBJ2-7 TRBV3-1/TRBV3-2 . CASSPNTGRTYEQYF TGTGCCAGCAGCCCCAACACAGGGCGGACCTACGAGCAGTACTTC
. 16 TRBJ2-2 TRBV4-2 . CASSQGLGGSSGELFF TGTGCCAGCAGCCAAGGGTTAGGGGGTTCATCCGGGGAGCTGTTTTTT
TRBD1 16 TRBJ2-7 TRBV10-3 . CAISEPPGTGSYEQYF TGTGCCATCAGTGAGCCTCCCGGGACAGGGTCCTACGAGCAGTACTTC
. 15 TRBJ1-2 TRBV18 . CASSPQASQVGGYTF TGTGCCAGCTCACCACAAGCCTCCCAGGTGGGGGGCTACACCTTC
TRBD1 15 TRBJ2-2 TRBV2 . CASRITGGSTGELFF TGTGCCAGCAGGATAACAGGGGGTAGCACCGGGGAGCTGTTTTTT
TRBD2 16 TRBJ2-1 TRBV7-2 . CASSLERGGLDNEQFF TGTGCCAGCAGCTTAGAGCGGGGGGGCCTGGACAATGAGCAGTTCTTC
. 14 TRBJ1-1 TRBV18 . CASSPWTENTEAFF TGTGCCAGCTCACCTTGGACAGAAAACACTGAAGCTTTCTTT
. 16 TRBJ1-1 TRBV28 . CASSLSGPTQGREAFF TGTGCCAGCAGTTTATCAGGTCCAACCCAGGGGCGTGAAGCTTTCTTT
. 18 TRBJ1-3 TRBV6-1 . CASSEGRVAGVSGNTIYF TGTGCCAGCAGTGAAGGGCGGGTTGCGGGGGTCTCTGGAAACACCATATATTTT
. 15 TRBJ1-2 TRBV7-8 . CASSLGSGANYGYTF TGTGCCAGCAGCTTAGGGAGCGGGGCCAACTATGGCTACACCTTC
. 14 TRBJ1-2 TRBV7-2 few CASSSSGGSYGYTF TGTGCCAGCAGCTCAAGTGGGGGCAGCTATGGCTACACCTTC
. 14 TRBJ1-2 TRBV9 . CASSVADGLGGYTF TGTGCCAGCAGCGTGGCGGACGGCCTCGGGGGCTACACCTTC
. 13 TRBJ1-2 TRBV27 . CASTPAGRDGYTF TGTGCCAGCACCCCCGCAGGTCGGGATGGCTACACCTTC
. 13 TRBJ1-1 TRBV5-4 . CASSLAGGAEAFF TGTGCCAGCAGCTTGGCGGGCGGCGCTGAAGCTTTCTTT
. 14 TRBJ2-4 TRBV18 once CASSPPNRDNIQYF TGTGCCAGCTCACCACCGAACAGGGATAACATTCAGTACTTC
. 15 TRBJ1-2 TRBV5-4 . CASSLAGRQNYGYTF TGTGCCAGCAGCTTGGCCGGTCGACAGAACTATGGCTACACCTTC
. 10 TRBJ2-5 TRBV29-1 few CSVTVETQYF TGCAGCGTGACCGTAGAGACCCAGTACTTC
. 12 TRBJ2-7 TRBV10-3 . CAISTLSYEQYF TGTGCCATCAGTACCCTCAGCTACGAGCAGTACTTC
. 15 TRBJ1-6 TRBV18 few CASSLGRGDNSPLHF TGTGCCAGCTCCCTCGGGAGGGGGGATAATTCACCCCTCCACTTT
. 16 TRBJ2-2 TRBV7-2 . CASSFRRLSTTGELFF TGTGCCAGCAGCTTTCGTCGACTGTCGACCACCGGGGAGCTGTTTTTT
. 13 TRBJ1-2 TRBV7-8 . CASSLESSVVYTF TGTGCCAGCAGCTTAGAATCCAGTGTAGTATATACCTTC
TRBD1 14 TRBJ2-3 TRBV10-1 . CASSPDRRTDTQYF TGCGCCAGCAGTCCGGACAGGCGTACAGATACGCAGTATTTT
. 13 TRBJ2-5 TRBV5-4 . CASSLDRGETQYF TGTGCCAGCAGCTTGGACAGAGGGGAGACCCAGTACTTC
. 14 TRBJ2-3 TRBV5-4 . CASSGATGADTQYF TGTGCCAGCAGCGGGGCGACAGGAGCAGATACGCAGTATTTT
. 11 TRBJ1-1 TRBV7-2 few CASSLLTEAFF TGTGCCAGCAGCTTACTGACTGAAGCTTTCTTT
. 13 TRBJ1-1 TRBV7-9 . CASSRGTNTEAFF TGTGCCAGCAGCCGCGGGACAAACACTGAAGCTTTCTTT
. 16 TRBJ1-1 TRBV4-1 . CASSQLRVGEFAEAFF TGCGCCAGCAGCCAGCTCCGGGTAGGTGAGTTTGCTGAAGCTTTCTTT
TRBD1 15 TRBJ1-1 TRBV10-2 . CASRYGQGKDTEAFF TGCGCCAGCAGATATGGACAGGGGAAGGACACTGAAGCTTTCTTT
. 15 TRBJ1-5 TRBV18 . CASSPGQTDAQPQHF TGTGCCAGCTCACCAGGCCAGACAGACGCGCAGCCCCAGCATTTT
. 14 TRBJ1-5 TRBV12-5 . CASGLPYSNQPQHF TGTGCTAGTGGTTTGCCTTATAGCAATCAGCCCCAGCATTTT
. 12 TRBJ2-5 TRBV2 . CASSEEGETQYF TGTGCCAGCAGTGAAGAGGGGGAGACCCAGTACTTC
. 15 TRBJ2-5 TRBV25-1 . CASSEYGASGETQYF TGTGCCAGCAGTGAATATGGGGCAAGCGGAGAGACCCAGTACTTC
TRBD2 16 TRBJ2-7 TRBV6-5 . CASSYSASGRTGEQYF TGTGCCAGCAGTTACTCCGCTAGCGGGAGGACGGGGGAGCAGTACTTC
. 14 TRBJ2-2 TRBV19 . CASRQGTHTGELFF TGTGCCAGTAGACAAGGGACCCACACCGGGGAGCTGTTTTTT
TRBD2 14 TRBJ2-5 TRBV29-1 once CSGRERGGGETQYF TGCAGCGGCCGAGAGCGGGGGGGAGGAGAGACCCAGTACTTC
TRBD1 16 TRBJ2-7 TRBV6-5 once CASSYTRQGDSYEQYF TGTGCCAGCAGTTACACCCGACAGGGGGACTCCTACGAGCAGTACTTC
. 14 TRBJ2-3 TRBV15 . CATSEGRRTDTQYF TGTGCCACCAGCGAGGGGAGGCGCACAGATACGCAGTATTTT
. 15 TRBJ2-2 TRBV7-2 . CASSLTGSNTGELFF TGTGCCAGCAGCTTAACTGGGTCTAACACCGGGGAGCTGTTTTTT
TRBD1 15 TRBJ1-5 TRBV6-5 . CASSPRGPNNQPQHF TGTGCCAGCAGCCCCAGGGGGCCCAACAATCAGCCCCAGCATTTT